This T cell receptor (beta chain) is from a study of Graves' ophthalmopathy and Graves' hyperthyroidism. The germline CDR1 and CDR2 sequences are LGHDT and YNNKEL (reference sequence). The junction had 5 bases not matched to a gene; V was cut back by 3 bases and J by 9 bases. The CDR3 spans 14 residues. Amplified material comprised TCR beta CDR3 regions derived from RNA transcripts. Second-round multiplex PCR came after first-round RT-PCR with HTBI primers. TCRdb recomputed calls from the multiplex PCR reads with MiXCR, one row per CDR3 protein. The sample has 660,000 or so distinct CDR3 sequences; roughly two fifths are singletons.

This sequence joins TRBV3-1 and TRBJ1-6, with 7 bases aligning to TRBD1. The receptor was isolated from an adult man with Graves' ophthalmopathy. Sequencing input: peripheral blood. CDR3 DNA sequence: TGTGCCAGCAGCCATGGGACAGCACTTTCACCCCTCCACTTT. Protein sequence: CASSHGTALSPLHF.